A single sample is the source of the 30 T cell receptor beta chains below, sequenced in a study of blood T cell repertoires in COVID-19. Libraries were prepared by immunoSEQ multiplex PCR; TCRdb keeps only in-frame clonotypes and omits some of them. The table includes 200,000 to 250,000 clones, around 83% detected once. Sequenced: peripheral blood. Every receptor here comes from a woman of 80 years or more with COVID-19, enrolled during active disease.

This rearrangement joins TRBV6-5 to TRBJ1-6; 7 nucleotides line up with TRBD1. Germline assignment: CDR1 MNHEY and CDR2 SVGAGI. CDR3 length: 15 residues. Trimming cost V 6 bases and J 6 bases; bases outside gene matches: 8. The CDR3 region has the DNA TGTGCCAGCAGAACCGGGACAGTTTTTAATTCACCCCTCCACTTT. It yields the protein CASRTGTVFNSPLHF.

The V call is TRBV5-1, the J call TRBJ1-1; D not resolved. The CDR3 contains 14 residues. V was trimmed by 0 bases and J by 1 base, leaving 7 bases between them. Germline V CDR1 and CDR2: SGHRS, YFSETQ. In DNA, the CDR3 is TGCGCCAGCAGCTTGGAGACAACGAACACTGAAGCTTTCTTT. Translation: CASSLETTNTEAFF. The variable domain in full, with the rest retrieved from reference TRBV5-1 and TRBJ1-1, is KAGVTQTPRYLIKTRGQQVTLSCSPISGHRSVSWYQQTPGQGLQFLFEYFSETQRNKGNFPGRFSGRQFSNSRSEMNVSTLELGDSALYLCASSLETTNTEAFFGQGTRLTVV.

In its sample, this clone was seen many times. V is TRBV7-8 and J is TRBJ1-2; D is possibly TRBD1 (5 bases). Germline lookup yields CDR1 SGHVS and CDR2 FQNEAQ. The V end was cut by 1 base, the J end by 2 bases, with 11 bases between. The CDR3 consists of 15 residues. CDR3 DNA: TGTGCCAGCAGCTTAGAGTTCGACAGCAACTATGGCTACACCTTC. Translation gives CASSLEFDSNYGYTF.

The chain recombines TRBV5-1 with TRBJ1-1, with D unresolved. The CDR3 contains 11 residues. Trimming shortened V by 6 bases and J by 4 bases, and 7 bases separated the two germline ends. In germline, CDR1 is SGHRS, CDR2 YFSETQ. CDR3 DNA: TGCGCCAGCATGGAGGGCACTGAAGCTTTCTTT. This translates into CASMEGTEAFF.

J is TRBJ1-1 and V is TRBV13, with D perhaps matching TRBD1 (5 bases). Germline values: CDR1 PRHDT, CDR2 FYEKMQ (reference sequence). The V and J ends lost 6 bases and 0 bases respectively, with 32 bases between them. This CDR3 contains 21 residues. The CDR3 region is CASSRDSLNPQGGKMNTEAFF. In nucleotides, the CDR3 is TGTGCCAGCAGTCGCGATTCCCTTAACCCTCAGGGAGGGAAAATGAACACTGAAGCTTTCTTT.

The chain has TRBV7-2 and TRBJ1-3; the match to TRBD1 covers 7 bases. This CDR3 comprises 13 residues. V shed 6 bases and J 11 bases; nucleotides not matched to a gene: 10. Germline lookup yields CDR1 SGHTA and CDR2 FQGNSA. The CDR3 reads CASSSQGSSAIYF. DNA for the CDR3: TGTGCCAGCAGTTCACAGGGGTCCAGTGCCATATATTTT.

This sequence joins TRBV28 and TRBJ1-5; D may be TRBD1 (5 bases). Trimming took off 6 bases at V and 6 bases at J, with 12 bases between the two ends. Germline V lookup: CDR1 MDHEN, CDR2 SYDVKM. The CDR3 spans 13 residues. Here the CDR3 reads CASSLGGAQPQHF. CDR3 bases: TGTGCCAGCAGCCTCGGGGGTGCTCAGCCCCAGCATTTT.

The chain carries TRBV27 and TRBJ1-1, with TRBD1 matching over 7 bases. The CDR3 runs to 14 residues. The V gene's germline CDR1 is MNHEY and CDR2 SMNVEV (reference sequence). The junction had 14 bases not matched to a gene; V was cut back by 11 bases and J by 5 bases. CDR3 region: CASRWRGQLTEAFF. CDR3 coding DNA: TGTGCCTCCCGGTGGAGGGGGCAGTTAACTGAAGCTTTCTTT.

This clone was counted a few times. V and J are TRBV4-2 and TRBJ2-3; 9 bases match TRBD2. CDR1 LGHNA and CDR2 YNFKEQ come from the germline V gene. The trim removed 2 bases at V and 2 bases at J, leaving 2 bases unmatched. The CDR3 is 15 amino acids. The CDR3 protein is CASSQSSGDTDTQYF. The CDR3 DNA reads TGTGCCAGCAGCCAATCTAGCGGGGACACAGATACGCAGTATTTT.

This chain links TRBV29-1 with TRBJ1-3, with unresolved D. Germline CDR1 and CDR2: SQVTM and ANQGSEA. CDR3 length equals 16 residues. Trimming left V 1 base short and J 0 bases short, with 13 bases between. CDR3 nucleotides: TGCAGCGTTGAAGTCCGGATCCGGGGCTCTGGAAACACCATATATTTT. Encoded protein: CSVEVRIRGSGNTIYF.

The CDR3 DNA reads TGTGCCTGGAGTGTGAGGGGGACCTATGGCTACACCTTC. Residues: CAWSVRGTYGYTF. The gene calls are TRBV30 and TRBJ1-2, with a weak D call TRBD1 (6 bases). CDR3 length: 13 amino acids. Germline V gene lookup returns CDR1 GTSNPN and CDR2 SVGIG (reference sequence). Deletions cut 0 bases from V and 4 bases from J, with 9 bases between.

The chain recombines TRBV30 with TRBJ1-2; 9 bases are a match to TRBD1. The germline gives CDR1 GTSNPN, CDR2 SVGIG (reference sequence). J was trimmed by 7 bases and V by 5 bases; bases with no gene match: 5. CDR3 length equals 12 residues. The DNA for the CDR3 is TGTGCCTGGGAACAGGGGGCGGGTGGCTACACCTTC. It yields the protein CAWEQGAGGYTF.

In this sample, this clone turned up once. The rearrangement uses TRBV7-9 and TRBJ2-2; 9 nucleotides agree with TRBD2. The length of the CDR3 is 17 residues. J was trimmed by 6 bases and V by 1 base; bases with no gene match: 9. From germline, CDR1 is SEHNR and CDR2 FQNEAQ (reference sequence). The CDR3 bases are TGTGCCAGCAGCTTAGTTGCGGGAGGGCCCAGCGCCGGGGAGCTGTTTTTT. Translated, it gives CASSLVAGGPSAGELFF.

This clone was counted a few times. The rearrangement links TRBV19 to TRBJ1-5; TRBD1 might be the D (6 bases). V was trimmed by 6 bases and J by 7 bases, leaving 16 bases between them. This CDR3 has 14 amino acids. Germline V lookup: CDR1 LNHDA, CDR2 SQIVND (reference sequence). CDR3 in amino acids: CASSTTGIRQPQHF. CDR3 nucleotide sequence: TGTGCCAGTAGCACTACAGGGATAAGACAGCCCCAGCATTTT.

This chain joins TRBV11-1 and TRBJ1-2; 8 nucleotides line up with TRBD1. Per the germline V gene, CDR1 is SGHAT and CDR2 is FQDESV (reference sequence). After removal of 1 base from V and 4 bases from J, the junction contained 2 bases not matched to a gene. This CDR3 is 14 amino acids long. This chain's CDR3 is CASSLGTGRYGYTF. CDR3 DNA: TGTGCCAGCAGCTTAGGGACAGGGCGCTATGGCTACACCTTC.

Remarks on this clone: In the same sample, other DNA sequences code for this CDR3. The chain carries TRBV6-5 and TRBJ1-2, with a possible D match to TRBD1 (6 bases). In germline, CDR1 is MNHEY, CDR2 SVGAGI. This CDR3 is 13 amino acids long. The V end was cut by 1 base, the J end by 4 bases, with 7 bases between. Here the CDR3 DNA reads TGTGCCAGCAGTTACTTACAGGGCTATGGCTACACCTTC. Residues: CASSYLQGYGYTF.

The count of this clone is one. CDR3 coding DNA: TGTGCCAGTAGTATACTAGCGGGGACCTCAGGGGCCAACGTCCTGACTTTC. Amino acid sequence: CASSILAGTSGANVLTF. The rearrangement joins TRBV19 to TRBJ2-6; 9 bases are shared with TRBD2. V gave up 2 bases and J gave up 4 bases; unmatched junction bases: 6. Germline lookup yields CDR1 LNHDA and CDR2 SQIVND (reference sequence). The CDR3 runs 17 residues.

V usage is TRBV11-2 and J usage is TRBJ1-3; weak D call: TRBD1 (5 bases). V was cut by 0 bases and J by 7 bases, with 10 bases left in between. The CDR3 has 14 amino acids. Per germline, CDR1 SGHAT and CDR2 FQNNGV. The CDR3 DNA reads as TGTGCCAGCAGCTTAGACCCGGGGGGGAACACCATATATTTT. Encoded protein: CASSLDPGGNTIYF.

The chain couples TRBV2 to TRBJ2-5; D may be TRBD1 (6 bases). This CDR3 comprises 14 residues. Looked up from germline, CDR1 is SNHLY and CDR2 is FYNNEI. The germline V and J ends were trimmed by 7 bases and 3 bases, with 15 bases remaining between them. The chain's CDR3 is CASKSETGKETQYF. The CDR3 nucleotides are TGTGCCAGCAAGAGTGAAACAGGGAAAGAGACCCAGTACTTC.

The chain uses TRBV27 and TRBJ2-1; TRBD2 aligns across 7 bases. V was pared by 1 base and J by 13 bases, with 4 bases of the junction left unmatched. Germline V CDR1 and CDR2: MNHEY, SMNVEV (reference sequence). This CDR3 has 12 amino acids. The CDR3 reads CASSLWGGSQFF. CDR3 sequence (DNA): TGTGCCAGCAGTTTATGGGGCGGGAGCCAGTTCTTC.

The chain joins TRBV19 to TRBJ1-4; D unclear. Germline loops: CDR1 LNHDA, CDR2 SQIVND (reference sequence). Trimming took 5 bases from V and 7 from J, leaving 14 bases between them. CDR3 length equals 14 residues. The CDR3 loop is CASSLIGVGEKLFF. DNA for the CDR3: TGTGCCAGTAGTTTAATCGGGGTTGGTGAAAAACTGTTTTTT.

V gene TRBV19 combines with J gene TRBJ1-2; maybe TRBD1 (6 bases). With 4 bases removed from V and 1 base from J, the gap between germline ends came to 10 bases. Per germline, CDR1 LNHDA and CDR2 SQIVND (reference sequence). This CDR3 contains 14 residues. CDR3 nucleotide sequence: TGTGCCAGTAGTACATACAGGGTTAACTATGGCTACACCTTC. It codes for CASSTYRVNYGYTF. The variable domain in full, with the rest retrieved from reference TRBV19 and TRBJ1-2, is DGGITQSPKYLFRKEGQNVTLSCEQNLNHDAMYWYRQDPGQGLRLIYYSQIVNDFQKGDIAEGYSVSREKKESFPLTVTSAQKNPTAFYLCASSTYRVNYGYTFGSGTRLTVV.

This chain connects TRBV2 to TRBJ1-6; 11 bases align to TRBD1. This CDR3 has 15 residues. Germline values: CDR1 SNHLY, CDR2 FYNNEI. V trimming: 6 bases; J trimming: 13 bases; junction bases outside the gene matches: 11. This CDR3 is CASRLGTGGPGPLHF. The CDR3 nucleotides read TGTGCCAGCAGACTCGGGACAGGGGGTCCTGGGCCCCTCCACTTT. Based on the CDR3 plus reference TRBV2 and TRBJ1-6, the full variable domain is EPEVTQTPSHQVTQMGQEVILRCVPISNHLYFYWYRQILGQKVEFLVSFYNNEISEKSEIFDDQFSVERPDGSNFTLKIRSTKLEDSAMYFCASRLGTGGPGPLHFGNGTRLTVT.

The chain uses TRBV11-2 and TRBJ1-1; 7 nucleotides match TRBD1. The V gene's germline CDR1 is SGHAT and CDR2 FQNNGV. The CDR3 length is 15 residues. V trimming: 8 bases; J trimming: 6 bases; junction bases outside the gene matches: 15. In DNA form, the CDR3 reads TGTGCCAGCCGGTTGGAGGGGGCGAGGATCTCTGAAGCTTTCTTT. Translation: CASRLEGARISEAFF.

The V gene is TRBV15, the J gene TRBJ1-4; a possible D gene is TRBD1 (6 bases). This CDR3 is built from 18 residues. V was clipped by 0 bases and J by 0 bases, with 14 bases between them. In germline, CDR1 is LNHNV, CDR2 YYDKDF (reference sequence). The CDR3 DNA is TGTGCCACCAGCAGAGAATTGCCGGACAGTGCAACTAATGAAAAACTGTTTTTT. Translation: CATSRELPDSATNEKLFF. Based on the CDR3 plus reference TRBV15 and TRBJ1-4, the full variable domain is DAMVIQNPRYQVTQFGKPVTLSCSQTLNHNVMYWYQQKSSQAPKLLFHYYDKDFNNEADTPDNFQSRRPNTSFCFLDIRSPGLGDTAMYLCATSRELPDSATNEKLFFGSGTQLSVL.

The V and J genes are TRBV27 and TRBJ2-5, with a weak D call TRBD1 (6 bases). The CDR3 is 11 residues long. Germline V gives CDR1 MNHEY, CDR2 SMNVEV (reference sequence). Trimming took off 5 bases at V and 10 bases at J, with 11 bases between the two ends. CDR3 residues: CASSARGYQYF. Written as DNA, the CDR3 is TGTGCCAGCAGTGCCAGGGGATACCAGTACTTC.

V and J are TRBV5-1 and TRBJ2-1; D not resolved. Germline V gives CDR1 SGHRS, CDR2 YFSETQ. This CDR3 spans 12 amino acids. The germline V and J ends were trimmed by 5 bases and 5 bases, with 8 bases remaining between them. The CDR3 DNA sequence: TGCGCCAGCAGTTCATCCAACAATGAGCAGTTCTTC. It encodes CASSSSNNEQFF.

This clone was observed a few times. The chain employs TRBV7-6 and TRBJ2-7, with 12 bases matching TRBD1. This CDR3 has 14 residues. V trimming: 5 bases; J trimming: 5 bases; junction bases outside the gene matches: 4. Germline V gene sequence: CDR1 SGHVS, CDR2 FNYEAQ. CDR3 protein: CASSIGTGGDEQYF. The CDR3 nucleotides are TGTGCCAGCAGCATCGGGACAGGGGGCGACGAGCAGTACTTC.

The V call is TRBV11-3, the J call TRBJ2-2, with a tentative D call TRBD1 (6 bases). The germline V gene has CDR1 SGHNT and CDR2 YENEEA. V lost 4 bases and J 4 bases, leaving 13 bases between the germline ends. This CDR3 region has 15 residues. The CDR3 DNA follows: TGTGCCAGCAGCTCTGGGGGCGCCGGCACCGGGGAGCTGTTTTTT. Translation gives CASSSGGAGTGELFF.

The chain couples TRBV5-1 to TRBJ1-6; 8 bases map to TRBD1. The length of the CDR3 is 15 residues. The J segment lost 9 bases and the V segment lost 2 bases, leaving 7 bases of the junction unmatched. Germline V gene lookup returns CDR1 SGHRS and CDR2 YFSETQ. CDR3 nucleotides: TGCGCCAGCAGCTTCCTACAGGGGGACGGTTCACCCCTCCACTTT. Translated: CASSFLQGDGSPLHF.